This T cell receptor beta chain was documented in a study of Graves' ophthalmopathy and Graves' hyperthyroidism. Turning to the study itself: At initial diagnosis, peripheral blood was obtained, and this preceded any treatment. Findings of the study overall: The blood repertoire also included most expanded thyroid clonotypes above 0.001 frequency.

For this clonotype: Its specificity is unknown.

Stable hyperthyroidism referred to disease that showed no ophthalmopathy within 18 months of follow-up. Other autoimmune disease, uncontrolled infection, pregnancy and lactation led to exclusion. The authors amplified TCR beta CDR3 regions, and they did so from RNA transcripts for repertoire sequencing. RT-PCR in the first round used HTBI primers; a second-round multiplex PCR followed. Using its own MiXCR run on the multiplex PCR reads, TCRdb lists one record per CDR3 protein. The repertoire holds about 400,000 distinct CDR3 sequences, with 21% as singletons. The CDR3 extends over 13 amino acids. The germline V gene has CDR1 GTSNPN and CDR2 SVGIG (reference sequence). V was clipped by 3 bases and J by 4 bases; unmatched bases: 5.

Sequencing was done on a sample of peripheral blood. This clonotype was sampled from a woman aged 18-29 years with stable Graves' hyperthyroidism. The chain has TRBV30 and TRBJ2-5, with 7 bases fitting TRBD2. CDR3: CAWSFSGVETQYF. The CDR3 region has the DNA TGTGCCTGGAGCTTCAGCGGGGTAGAGACCCAGTACTTC.